These T cell receptor beta chains were read from a single sample in a study of regulatory T cells in long-lasting Graves disease. TCRdb re-called the multiplex PCR reads through MiXCR, storing one row per CDR3 protein. The sample contains about 300,000 distinct CDR3 sequences, around 20% of which appear only once. Here the sequenced sample was peripheral blood mononuclear cells (PBMCs), taken when the disease was refractory, from a patient treated with antithyroid drugs. The receptors were sampled from a female donor with Graves disease. Both conserved end residues are part of each CDR3. The order of the fields is J gene, clone size, CDR3 length, V gene, D gene, CDR3 DNA, CDR3 protein. A D gene is named only where the DNA matches it firmly. Where a row states a size, it is once, few, many or the class of an expanded clone; other rows omit it.

J gene: TRBJ2-7; clone size: many; CDR3 length: 13; V gene: TRBV7-2; D gene: -; CDR3 DNA: TGTGCCAGCAGCTTCAGGAGTACCTACGAGCAGTACTTC; CDR3 protein: CASSFRSTYEQYF
J gene: TRBJ2-2; clone size: -; CDR3 length: 15; V gene: TRBV6-2/TRBV6-3; D gene: -; CDR3 DNA: TGTGCCAGCAGTTACCGGGGCGGGTCGACCGGGGAGCTGTTTTTT; CDR3 protein: CASSYRGGSTGELFF
J gene: TRBJ2-5; clone size: many; CDR3 length: 14; V gene: TRBV7-2; D gene: -; CDR3 DNA: TGTGCCAGCAGCCTAGGGGGAGTAGTAATGACCCAGTACTTC; CDR3 protein: CASSLGGVVMTQYF
J gene: TRBJ2-2; clone size: -; CDR3 length: 15; V gene: TRBV7-9; D gene: -; CDR3 DNA: TGTGCCAGCAGCAGGGGACCGATCGTCGGCGGGGAGCTGTTTTTT; CDR3 protein: CASSRGPIVGGELFF
J gene: TRBJ2-2; clone size: -; CDR3 length: 15; V gene: TRBV4-1; D gene: -; CDR3 DNA: TGCGCCAGCAGCCAAGGCTTGCAGGCAACAGGGGAGCTGTTTTTT; CDR3 protein: CASSQGLQATGELFF
J gene: TRBJ1-4; clone size: -; CDR3 length: 14; V gene: TRBV7-6; D gene: TRBD1; CDR3 DNA: TGTGCCAGCAGCATGACAGGGGAGGGAGAAAAACTGTTTTTT; CDR3 protein: CASSMTGEGEKLFF
J gene: TRBJ2-2; clone size: -; CDR3 length: 16; V gene: TRBV6-6; D gene: TRBD2; CDR3 DNA: TGTGCCAGCAGTTACTCGGGACTAGCGGACACCGGGGAGCTGTTTTTT; CDR3 protein: CASSYSGLADTGELFF
J gene: TRBJ2-1; clone size: few; CDR3 length: 14; V gene: TRBV7-2; D gene: TRBD2; CDR3 DNA: TGTGCCAGCAGACGACTAGCGGGGAGAAATGAGCAGTTCTTC; CDR3 protein: CASRRLAGRNEQFF
J gene: TRBJ2-2; clone size: many; CDR3 length: 16; V gene: TRBV28; D gene: TRBD1; CDR3 DNA: TGTGCCAGCAGTTTATGGGGGACAGGGGGCACCGGGGAGCTGTTTTTT; CDR3 protein: CASSLWGTGGTGELFF
J gene: TRBJ1-4; clone size: many; CDR3 length: 13; V gene: TRBV20-1; D gene: -; CDR3 DNA: TGCAGCGCCGCAAAAGTAGGCGATGAAAAACTGTTTTTT; CDR3 protein: CSAAKVGDEKLFF
J gene: TRBJ1-1; clone size: few; CDR3 length: 14; V gene: TRBV5-1; D gene: TRBD1; CDR3 DNA: TGCGCCAGCAGCCAGGTGACAGGGGATACTGAAGCTTTCTTT; CDR3 protein: CASSQVTGDTEAFF
J gene: TRBJ1-5; clone size: -; CDR3 length: 12; V gene: TRBV30; D gene: -; CDR3 DNA: TGTGCCTGGAGTGTGGGGAATCAGCCTCAGCATTTT; CDR3 protein: CAWSVGNQPQHF
J gene: TRBJ1-2; clone size: many; CDR3 length: 14; V gene: TRBV2; D gene: TRBD1; CDR3 DNA: TGTGCCAGCAGGGCCGGGACAGGGTCCTATGGCTACACCTTC; CDR3 protein: CASRAGTGSYGYTF
J gene: TRBJ2-1; clone size: few; CDR3 length: 16; V gene: TRBV29-1; D gene: TRBD2; CDR3 DNA: TGCAGCGTTGAAGATCTTACGGCGGGAGGGTCCCCCCCGCAGTTCTTC; CDR3 protein: CSVEDLTAGGSPPQFF
J gene: TRBJ1-2; clone size: -; CDR3 length: 12; V gene: TRBV28; D gene: -; CDR3 DNA: TGTGCCAGCAGTTTAACGACCTATGGCTACACCTTC; CDR3 protein: CASSLTTYGYTF